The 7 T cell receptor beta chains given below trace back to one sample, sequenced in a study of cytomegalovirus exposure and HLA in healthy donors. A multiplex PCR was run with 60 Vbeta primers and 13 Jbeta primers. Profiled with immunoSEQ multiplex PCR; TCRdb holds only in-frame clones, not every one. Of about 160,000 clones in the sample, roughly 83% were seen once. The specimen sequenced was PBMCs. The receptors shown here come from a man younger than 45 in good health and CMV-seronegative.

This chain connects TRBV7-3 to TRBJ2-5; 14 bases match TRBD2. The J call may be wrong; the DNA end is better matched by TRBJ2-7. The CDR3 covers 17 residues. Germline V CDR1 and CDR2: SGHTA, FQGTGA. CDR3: CASSGGTSGSRSYEQYF. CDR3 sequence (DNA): TGTGCCAGCAGCGGAGGGACTAGCGGGAGCAGGTCCTACGAGCAGTACTTC.

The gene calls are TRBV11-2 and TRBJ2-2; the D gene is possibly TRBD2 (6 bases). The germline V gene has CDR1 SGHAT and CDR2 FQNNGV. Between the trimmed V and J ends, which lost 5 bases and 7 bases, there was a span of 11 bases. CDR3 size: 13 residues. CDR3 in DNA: TGTGCCAGCAGCGCCGTGCGGGGCGGGGAGCTGTTTTTT. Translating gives CASSAVRGGELFF.

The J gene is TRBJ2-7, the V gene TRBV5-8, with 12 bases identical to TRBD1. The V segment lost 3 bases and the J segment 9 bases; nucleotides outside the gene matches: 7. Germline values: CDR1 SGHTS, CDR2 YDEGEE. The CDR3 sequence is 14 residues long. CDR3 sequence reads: CASSWSGQGATQYF. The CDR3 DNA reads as TGTGCCAGCAGCTGGTCGGGACAGGGGGCGACGCAGTACTTC. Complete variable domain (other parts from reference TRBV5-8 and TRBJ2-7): EAGVTQSPTHLIKTRGQQATLRCSPISGHTSVYWYQQALGLGLQFLLWYDEGEERNRGNFPPRFSGRQFPNYSSELNVNALELEDSALYLCASSWSGQGATQYFGPGTRLTVT.

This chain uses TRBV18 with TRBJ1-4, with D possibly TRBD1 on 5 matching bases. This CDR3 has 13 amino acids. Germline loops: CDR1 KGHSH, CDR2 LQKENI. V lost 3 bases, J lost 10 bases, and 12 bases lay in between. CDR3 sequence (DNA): TGTGCCAGCTCACCCCGTGACAGAACAAAACTGTTTTTT. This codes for CASSPRDRTKLFF. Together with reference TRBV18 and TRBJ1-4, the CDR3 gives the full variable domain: NAGVMQNPRHLVRRRGQEARLRCSPMKGHSHVYWYRQLPEEGLKFMVYLQKENIIDESGMPKERFSAEFPKEGPSILRIQQVVRGDSAAYFCASSPRDRTKLFFGSGTQLSVL.

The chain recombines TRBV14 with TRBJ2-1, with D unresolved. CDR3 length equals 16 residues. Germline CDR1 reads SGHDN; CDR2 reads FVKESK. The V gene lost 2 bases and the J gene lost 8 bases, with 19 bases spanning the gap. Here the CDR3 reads CASSQPKTTSEHEQFF. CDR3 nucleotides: TGTGCCAGCAGCCAACCGAAAACCACGTCGGAGCATGAGCAGTTCTTC.

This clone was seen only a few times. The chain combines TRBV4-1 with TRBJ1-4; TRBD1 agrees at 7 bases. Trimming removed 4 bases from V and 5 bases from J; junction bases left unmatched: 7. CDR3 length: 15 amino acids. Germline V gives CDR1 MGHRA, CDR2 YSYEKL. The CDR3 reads CASSPGQEQNEKLFF. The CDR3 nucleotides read TGCGCCAGCAGCCCCGGACAGGAGCAAAATGAAAAACTGTTTTTT.

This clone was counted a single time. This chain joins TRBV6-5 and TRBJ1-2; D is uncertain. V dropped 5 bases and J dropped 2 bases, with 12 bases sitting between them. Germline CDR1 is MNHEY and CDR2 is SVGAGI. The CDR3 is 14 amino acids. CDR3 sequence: CASSRGRANYGYTF. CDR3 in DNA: TGTGCCAGCAGTCGCGGGAGAGCCAACTATGGCTACACCTTC.